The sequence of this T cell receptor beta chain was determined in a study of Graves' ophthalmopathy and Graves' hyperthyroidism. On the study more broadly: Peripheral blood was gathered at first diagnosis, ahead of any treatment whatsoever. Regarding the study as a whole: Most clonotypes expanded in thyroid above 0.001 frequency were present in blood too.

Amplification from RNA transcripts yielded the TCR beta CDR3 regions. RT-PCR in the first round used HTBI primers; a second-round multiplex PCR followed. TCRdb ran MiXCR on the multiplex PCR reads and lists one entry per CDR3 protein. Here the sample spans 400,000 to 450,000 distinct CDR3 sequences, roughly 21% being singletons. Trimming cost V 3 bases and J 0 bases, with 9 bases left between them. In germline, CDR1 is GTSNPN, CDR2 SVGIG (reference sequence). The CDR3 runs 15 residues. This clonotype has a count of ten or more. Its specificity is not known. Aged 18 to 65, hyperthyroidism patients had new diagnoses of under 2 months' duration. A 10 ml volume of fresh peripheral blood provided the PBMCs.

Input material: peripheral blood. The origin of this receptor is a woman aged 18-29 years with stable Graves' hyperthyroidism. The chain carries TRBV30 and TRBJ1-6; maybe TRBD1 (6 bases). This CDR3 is CAWSGQSSYNSPLHF. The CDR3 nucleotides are TGTGCCTGGAGCGGACAGAGCTCCTATAATTCACCCCTCCACTTT.